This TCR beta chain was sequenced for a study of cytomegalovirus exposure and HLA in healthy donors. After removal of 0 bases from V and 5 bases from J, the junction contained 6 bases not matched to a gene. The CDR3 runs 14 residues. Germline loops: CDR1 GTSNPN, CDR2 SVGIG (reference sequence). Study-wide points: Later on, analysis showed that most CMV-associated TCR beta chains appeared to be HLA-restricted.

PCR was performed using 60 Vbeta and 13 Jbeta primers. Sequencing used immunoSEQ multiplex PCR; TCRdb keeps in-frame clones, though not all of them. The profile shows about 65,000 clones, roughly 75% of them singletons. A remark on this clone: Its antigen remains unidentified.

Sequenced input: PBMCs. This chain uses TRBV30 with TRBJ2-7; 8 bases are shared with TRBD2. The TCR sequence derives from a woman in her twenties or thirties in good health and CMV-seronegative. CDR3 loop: CAWSVLSGINEQYF. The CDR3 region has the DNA TGTGCCTGGAGTGTACTTAGCGGGATCAACGAGCAGTACTTC.